This T cell receptor (beta chain) was retrieved from a study of immune characterization of retroperitoneal liposarcoma. One entry per CDR3 protein results from TCRdb running MiXCR on the PCR reads. Here the sample spans roughly 11,000 distinct CDR3 sequences, approximately 24% being singletons. This clonotype was seen repeatedly, ten times or more. V was pared by 5 bases and J by 8 bases, with 21 bases between. CDR1 MNHNS and CDR2 SASEGT come from the germline V gene. This CDR3 has 15 residues. This TCR was sampled from a female donor with retroperitoneal liposarcoma. The chain is built from TRBV6-1 and TRBJ1-2; a weak D match, TRBD1 (5 bases). The sequencing input was blood. The DNA of the CDR3 is TGTGCCAGCAGTAATGGATTCGGGACGGCGGAGGGCTACACCTTC. It translates to CASSNGFGTAEGYTF.